The T cell receptor (beta chain) under discussion was sequenced for a study of CD8 T cells in Susac syndrome (dated by TCRdb to between 2018 and 2021). Regarding the research as a whole: Repertoire sequencing was used to test whether CD8+ T cell activation and differentiation in Susac syndrome was antigen driven. Clonality of the CD8+ T cell repertoire was compared between around eleven healthy donors, approximately 14 Susac syndrome patients and 15 multiple sclerosis patients.

Peripheral blood CD8+ and CD4+ T cells from healthy donors, Susac syndrome patients and multiple sclerosis patients were profiled using high-throughput TCR beta sequencing. The multiple sclerosis controls were treatment-naive patients who had stable or active relapsing-remitting disease and met the revised McDonald criteria. CD8+ TEMRA cells were enriched by FACS, while bulk CD8+ and CD4+ T cells were purified by magnetic negative isolation. Blood was drawn into EDTA tubes, processed within 24 hours, and PBMCs were isolated by density gradient centrifugation. PBMCs intended for TCR sequencing were cryopreserved in liquid nitrogen and thawed later in a water bath at 37 degrees C. The sorted or isolated CD4+, CD8+ and CD8+ TEMRA cells had a purity of 90% or higher. RNA was extracted using the RNeasy kit, and roughly 0.5 to 1 ug of the RNA was reverse transcribed with random hexamers. The immunoSEQ multiplex PCR assay, which covers 54 Vbeta and 13 Jbeta segments, was used to amplify TCR beta CDR3 regions. PCR amplification bias was corrected by using a synthetic template baseline for primer optimization and computational correction. In the paper's pipeline: Reads were annotated to V, D and J genes per IMGT and analyzed with immunoSEQ Analyzer, keeping only productive sequences. Clonality was calculated as one minus the Shannon entropy normalized by log2 of the number of productive unique sequences. For each patient and control, public and private clones were evaluated within the 100 most prevalent clones. Clones were defined as Susac-specific when absent from the healthy and MS cohorts, from 1052 published viral clones and from other ImmuneACCESS disease sequences. The public reads were quality trimmed at Q25 with fastp and then assembled into clones with MiXCR by TCRdb, keeping productive beta chains. Each CDR3 protein gets just one entry, which takes the most common genes and DNA from the rows behind it. The V and J calls were determined by TCRdb, not by the authors. Within this sample are about 300,000 distinct CDR3 sequences, with about 88% of them counted one time only. Around 0.18% of the sample comes from the top ten.

The research as a whole found: The number of individuals in the TCR sequencing and HLA analysis was recognized as being relatively small.

Looking up the germline V gene yields CDR1 MGHRA and CDR2 YSYEKL. Cut back by 0 bases and 7 bases, the V and J ends lie 15 bases apart. From the cysteine up to the phenylalanine, the CDR3 has a length of 15 residues. Only the CDR3 portion is preserved as DNA: 45 bases, with reading frame beginning at the first base. Details on this clonotype: There is no known antigen for this receptor. No much larger clonotype is one base removed from it; base qualities were not supplied.

Input material: CD8+ T cells from PBMCs. The receptor was derived from a human donor with multiple sclerosis. This chain joins TRBV4-1 to TRBJ1-1, with TRBD1 as a weak D call on 5 bases. The DNA sequence follows: TGCGCCAGCAGCCAAGATAGGGCAGGGAGACTTGAAGCTTTCTTT. This is translated as CASSQDRAGRLEAFF.